The 2 T cell receptor beta chains in this list originate from one sample, sequenced in a study of T-cell reconstitution after alpha-beta-depleted transplantation in children. Preparation of the TCRbeta library used unique molecular identifiers. From the PCR reads, TCRdb called clonotypes with MiXCR, one entry per CDR3 protein. The data contain about 510,000 distinct CDR3 sequences, around 10% of them seen just once; the ten biggest clones take up around 15%. The sample consisted of PBMCs, mostly from graft donor cells, taken 180 days after TCRalphabeta/CD19-depleted stem cell transplant. The receptors here all came from a female patient aged 2-9 years who had a stem cell transplant for aplastic anemia, so the T cells may come from the graft donor.

The V call is TRBV20-1, the J call TRBJ1-5; TRBD1 might be the D (5 bases). The CDR3 covers 13 residues. CDR1 is DFQATT and CDR2 is SNEGSKA in the germline V gene (reference sequence). V lost 1 base and J lost 6, with 10 bases in between. The CDR3 coding sequence is TGCAGTGCTAGAGTCCCGGGGGTTCAGCCCCAGCATTTT. Translation gives CSARVPGVQPQHF.

This rearrangement joins TRBV28 to TRBJ2-3, with D possibly matching TRBD2 (5 bases). The CDR3 length is 13 residues. The germline V and J ends were trimmed by 6 bases and 1 base, with 8 bases remaining between them. The germline gives CDR1 MDHEN, CDR2 SYDVKM. CDR3 residues: CASRRARTDTQYF. The CDR3 DNA follows: TGTGCCAGCAGGCGGGCGCGCACAGATACGCAGTATTTT.